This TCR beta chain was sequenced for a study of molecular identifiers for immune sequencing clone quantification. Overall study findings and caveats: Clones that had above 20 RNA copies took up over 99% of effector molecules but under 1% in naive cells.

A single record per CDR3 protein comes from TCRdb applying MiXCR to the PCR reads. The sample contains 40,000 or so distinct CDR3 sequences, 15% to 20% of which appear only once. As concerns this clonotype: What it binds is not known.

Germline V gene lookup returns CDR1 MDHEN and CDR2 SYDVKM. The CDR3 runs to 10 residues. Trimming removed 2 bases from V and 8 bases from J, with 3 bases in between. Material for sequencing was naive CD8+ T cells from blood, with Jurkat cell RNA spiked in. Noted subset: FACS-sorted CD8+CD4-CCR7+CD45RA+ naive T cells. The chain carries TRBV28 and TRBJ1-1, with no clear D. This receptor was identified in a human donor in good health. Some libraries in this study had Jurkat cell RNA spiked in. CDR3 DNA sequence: TGTGCCAGCAGTTTAGGAGAAGCTTTCTTT. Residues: CASSLGEAFF.